This TCR beta chain was sequenced in a study of shared clonotypes between healthy human individuals (dated by TCRdb to about 2020). In the study overall: The cohort included three men and a couple of women between 18 and 49 years of age. For each donor, CD4 naive and CD4 memory were each given three plates, CD8 naive was given two plates, and CD8 memory was given one plate. Blood TCR repertoires of five healthy adults were deeply sequenced to estimate repertoire size and the extent of clonotype sharing between individuals. Different laboratories and diverse techniques were used to prepare libraries and sequence TCR repertoires, to increase sequencing depth and limit assay-specific biases. Leukapheresis yielded between about 0.85 and 10 billion PBMCs per donor. Broader findings and caveats from the paper: Across a handful of donors, roughly 5% of naive CD4, 3% to 4% of naive CD8, about 2.3% of memory CD4, and roughly 0.4% of memory CD8 clonotypes were shared. Clonotypes shared by all four sorted-subset donors showed higher generation probabilities than non-shared clonotypes. Only blood was sampled, and tissue TCR repertoires likely differ from those in blood. Naive subsets generally had larger estimated clonotype richness than memory subsets. Based on pairwise subsampling, the degree of clonotype sharing among donors was expected to be affected by sequencing depth. The genetic and exposure-history diversity represented was limited by the small number of donors. Incomplete sequencing was indicated by rarefaction of sorted-subset datasets, despite the large sequencing depth.

TCR CDR3 regions were amplified from genomic DNA by multiplex PCR using the deep immunoSEQ assay. For each cell subset, the extracted genomic DNA was distributed evenly across all wells of several immunoSEQ 96-well plates, and each plate served as one replicate. For sorted subsets, roughly 200 ng of genomic DNA, equivalent to 25,000 to 30,000 T cell genomes, went into each replicate PCR. Purified libraries were quantified with a Qubit 3.0 fluorometer, sized on a Bioanalyzer 2100, and re-quantified with the KAPA Library Quantification kit. A separate single-read 150-cycle Illumina NextSeq 550 flow cell was used to sequence each immunoSEQ 96-well plate. In the paper's pipeline: Because the immunoSEQ output included only junctional sequences and no quality scores, the filtering could not be the same as the filtering used for full-length reads. Sequences were annotated with PyIR, a Python wrapper for IgBLAST v1.9, and V/J genes and CDR3 were assigned using IMGT germline references. Reads were filtered out if the reads had weak V/J assignments (E-value above 1e-6), no CDR3, stop codons, out-of-frame junctions, or ambiguous translated residues. V3J clonotypes were defined by identical inferred V gene, J gene, and CDR3 amino acid sequence. Percentage overlap between repertoires was calculated by dividing the number of shared unique clonotypes by the size of the smaller repertoire. Repertoire richness was assessed with RTK rarefaction, the Chao1 estimator, and Recon v2.1 estimates of unobserved clonotypes. For all TCRbeta clonotypes obtained by the gDNA method from several donors, generation probabilities were computed with OLGA. In its TCRdb copy, this immuneACCESS table keeps in-frame sequences only and misses some clones. Where compared with another copy, unresolved V genes explain less than half of these, and the others have no known cause. The DNA was the basis for D and trimming; V, J and clone size are from that table. This sample holds hundreds of thousands of clones; around 67% were observed only once. Less than 2% of the sample rests with the top ten.

The donors were healthy, HIV-negative adults who had no recently reported acute infections or vaccinations. Every donor was a Caucasian adult residing in Nashville, Tennessee, USA. CD4+ T cells were enriched through magnetic negative selection, after which naive cells were positively selected on CD45RA and the remaining negative fraction served as the memory subset. Blood was collected by leukapheresis, and PBMCs were isolated by Ficoll-Histopaque density gradient centrifugation and then cryopreserved in liquid nitrogen vapor phase. Analytical flow cytometry was used to check the purity and quantity of every magnetically sorted T cell population. Genomic DNA was isolated from each sorted fraction and quantified by UV absorbance on a Nanodrop 2000c. This clone was seen only a few times. Its antigen remains undetermined. It has no much larger one-base neighbor in the sample; base qualities were not kept. The sample carries other DNA sequences with the same CDR3.

Specimen: memory CD4+ T cells sorted from blood. Reading the label with the study, this specimen's cell subset or site is: CD45RA-negative fraction. This clonotype was obtained from a woman under 40 in good health.

The DNA is as follows: TGTGCCAGTAGTATAGACACCGGGACAGGTGGCTACAATGAGCAGTTCTTC. Translated, it gives CASSIDTGTGGYNEQFF. Here the chain combines TRBV19 and TRBJ2-1; TRBD1 agrees with 8 junctional bases. The CDR3 sequence holds 17 residues, the cysteine and phenylalanine included. The kept DNA is CDR3 alone, 51 bases in frame from the first base. Clipping removes 0 bases from V and 3 bases from J, with 7 as the unmatched junction base count. The germline V gene (reference sequence) sets CDR1 to LNHDA and CDR2 to SQIVND. With the rest looked up from the reference TRBV19 and TRBJ2-1 genes rather than sequenced, the full variable domain is DGGITQSPKYLFRKEGQNVTLSCEQNLNHDAMYWYRQDPGQGLRLIYYSQIVNDFQKGDIAEGYSVSREKKESFPLTVTSAQKNPTAFYLCASSIDTGTGGYNEQFFGPGTRLTVL.